This T cell receptor (beta chain) was found in a study of cytomegalovirus exposure and HLA in healthy donors. Study-level points and caveats: CMV serostatus was the sole immune exposure data available.

The V gene lost 1 base and the J gene lost 0 bases, with 9 bases spanning the gap. CDR1 and CDR2 (germline): MDHEN, SYDVKM. This CDR3 spans 16 amino acids. With 60 Vbeta and 13 Jbeta primers, the PCR was carried out. Some clones are missing from TCRdb's copy, which holds only in-frame ones; the method was immunoSEQ multiplex PCR. Among about 120,000 clones listed, 80% to 85% were seen once. Details on this clone: Its antigen remains unknown.

This TCR derives from a woman between 35 and 50 years old in good health and CMV-seronegative. This chain links TRBV28 with TRBJ2-2; D is possibly TRBD1 (5 bases). Sequencing was done on a sample of PBMCs. The CDR3 loop is CASSLFSGSNTGELFF. CDR3 in DNA: TGTGCCAGCAGTTTATTTTCAGGGTCGAACACCGGGGAGCTGTTTTTT.